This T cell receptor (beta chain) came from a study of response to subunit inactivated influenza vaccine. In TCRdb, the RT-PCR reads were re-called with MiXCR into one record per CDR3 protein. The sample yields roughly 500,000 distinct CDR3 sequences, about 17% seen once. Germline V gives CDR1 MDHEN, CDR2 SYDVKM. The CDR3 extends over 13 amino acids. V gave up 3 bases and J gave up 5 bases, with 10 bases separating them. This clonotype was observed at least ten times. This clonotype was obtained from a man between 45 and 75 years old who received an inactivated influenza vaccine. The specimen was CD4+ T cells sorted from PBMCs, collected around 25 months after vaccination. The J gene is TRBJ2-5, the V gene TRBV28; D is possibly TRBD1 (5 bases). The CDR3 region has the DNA TGTGCCAGCAGTTTGGGCAGGGTGGAGACCCAGTACTTC. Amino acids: CASSLGRVETQYF. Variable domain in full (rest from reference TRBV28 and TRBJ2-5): DVKVTQSSRYLVKRTGEKVFLECVQDMDHENMFWYRQDPGLGLRLIYFSYDVKMKEKGDIPEGYSVSREKKERFSLILESASTNQTSMYLCASSLGRVETQYFGPGTRLLVL.